These T cell receptor beta chains were read from a single sample in a study of shared clonotypes between healthy human individuals. Sequencing was performed with immunoSEQ multiplex PCR; in TCRdb, only in-frame clones are kept and a portion is missing. This sample carries nearly 2 million clones, less than 95% of them seen once, and the ten largest clones take 1% to 1.5%. Material: naive CD8+ T cells sorted from blood. These TCRs come from a man in his late teens or twenties in good health. Each CDR3 is given with its conserved first and last residue. Each record gives: V gene, CDR3 protein.

v_gene: TRBV27
CDR3aa: CASSLGGQQPQHF

v_gene: TRBV27
CDR3aa: CASSLGTGGYGYTF

v_gene: TRBV18
CDR3aa: CASSPPQGVDEQYF

v_gene: TRBV18
CDR3aa: CASSGTGGDTGELFF

v_gene: TRBV5-6
CDR3aa: CASSLAAYEQYF

v_gene: TRBV18
CDR3aa: CASSPLSAGGHNEQFF

v_gene: TRBV12-5
CDR3aa: CASVSLVYGDRRYTF

v_gene: TRBV27
CDR3aa: CASSDWALQETQYF

v_gene: TRBV10-3
CDR3aa: CAISEWTSQETQYF

v_gene: TRBV19
CDR3aa: CATAAGTSGNEQFF

v_gene: TRBV5-4
CDR3aa: CASSLFGGLGNPYEQYF

v_gene: TRBV4-3
CDR3aa: CASSQDRLAGGGELFF

v_gene: TRBV6-5
CDR3aa: CASSSSWWYNEQFF

v_gene: TRBV30
CDR3aa: CAWSVWDNGLGIYGYTF

v_gene: TRBV27
CDR3aa: CASSAFGQPQHF

v_gene: TRBV5-1
CDR3aa: CASSPDRTTMSYNEQFF

v_gene: TRBV4-1
CDR3aa: CASSQDRSLGIEKLFF

v_gene: TRBV27
CDR3aa: CASNPLTGVNTEAFF

v_gene: TRBV7-9
CDR3aa: CASSLRTANTGELFF

v_gene: TRBV11-2
CDR3aa: CASSQLAGTGELFF

v_gene: TRBV14
CDR3aa: CASSQVITSSTYEQYF

v_gene: TRBV23-1
CDR3aa: CASSSYGRWKVVRGEAFF

v_gene: TRBV28
CDR3aa: CASREDGWENTGELFF

v_gene: TRBV7-2
CDR3aa: CASSLKPSSYEQYF

v_gene: TRBV10-3
CDR3aa: CATSSTGTGELFF

v_gene: TRBV4-1
CDR3aa: CASSQDQVNEQFF

v_gene: TRBV7-9
CDR3aa: CASSGYRGVGETQYF

v_gene: TRBV28
CDR3aa: CASSFGVGGEQFF

v_gene: TRBV4-2
CDR3aa: CASSPDRLNTGELFF

v_gene: TRBV7-9
CDR3aa: CASSRGGNEQFF

v_gene: TRBV29-1
CDR3aa: CSVDGDSNQPQHF

v_gene: TRBV2
CDR3aa: CASSEATFGGNQPQHF

v_gene: TRBV7-9
CDR3aa: CASSLGGGYTF

v_gene: TRBV7-9
CDR3aa: CASSRETAYNEQFF

v_gene: TRBV7-9
CDR3aa: CASSLVQDEQYF

v_gene: TRBV19
CDR3aa: CASTQIGTEAFF

v_gene: TRBV7-9
CDR3aa: CASSPEGGARGYTF